Below, one T cell receptor beta chain is given with its context. The antigen remains unidentified. The CDR3 is 15 residues long. V dropped 2 bases and J dropped 2; count of bases not matched to a gene: 3. The germline V gene has CDR1 SEHNR and CDR2 FQNEAQ (reference sequence). These data come from a study of cytomegalovirus exposure and HLA in healthy donors. Findings and limits, study-wide: Among the most significant clusters, several appeared linked to common viral pathogens in a later analysis. Relative to equally common others, HLA-associated TCR beta chains showed greater clonal expansion in a later analysis.

The PCR had 60 Vbeta and 13 Jbeta primers. Here immunoSEQ multiplex PCR was the method, and the copy in TCRdb shows in-frame clones only, minus some. The sample records about 160,000 clones, approximately 82% being singletons. The genes are TRBV7-9 and TRBJ2-3; 8 bases agree with TRBD2. The sample taken for sequencing was PBMCs. The sequence derives from a man aged 45 to 65 in good health and CMV-seropositive. The CDR3 DNA is TGTGCCAGCAGCTTAAGCGGGAGAGACACAGATACGCAGTATTTT. It encodes CASSLSGRDTDTQYF.